The entry that follows covers one T cell receptor beta chain sequence. Its antigen is still unknown. The sample comes from a study of shared clonotypes between healthy human individuals. Overall study context: CD4 naive and memory got three plates each, CD8 naive two, CD8 memory one.

Replicate PCRs from sorted subsets contained roughly 200 ng DNA, which is around 29,000 T cell genomes. Assay used: immunoSEQ multiplex PCR; TCRdb lists only in-frame clones, some missing. Of roughly 2 million clones in the sample, 90% to 96% were seen once. Study-wide findings and caveats: Exclusively blood specimens were collected; tissue repertoires likely differ.

CDR3 length equals 15 residues. Trimming cost V 7 bases and J 3 bases, with 15 bases left between them. Germline CDR1 is MNHNS and CDR2 is SASEGT. Healthy HIV-negative adults with no recent acute infections or vaccinations were recruited as donors. The specimen was naive CD4+ T cells sorted from blood. Subset here: CD45RA+ positively selected. V is TRBV6-1 and J is TRBJ2-2; D is undetermined. The TCR was taken from a man aged 18-30 years in good health. The CDR3, as DNA: TGTGCCAGCATCCCACCCTTCAAGGACACCGGGGAGCTGTTTTTT. It yields the protein CASIPPFKDTGELFF.